Below are 2 T cell receptor beta chains sequenced from a single sample in a study of blood T cell repertoires in COVID-19. Measured with immunoSEQ multiplex PCR; TCRdb has only the in-frame clones, and not every one. The table records 300,000 to 400,000 clones, approximately 87% of them present only once. Material: peripheral blood. These receptor sequences come from a woman in her forties or fifties with COVID-19, enrolled during active disease.

V is TRBV5-4 and J is TRBJ2-1; TRBD2 matches 8 bases. Germline V gene lookup returns CDR1 SGHNT and CDR2 YYREEE (reference sequence). The CDR3 has 15 amino acids. Germline trimming cut 3 bases from V and 6 bases from J; bases unmatched to any gene: 8. CDR3: CASSSGGGNSNEQFF. The CDR3 bases are TGTGCCAGCAGCTCCGGGGGGGGAAATTCCAATGAGCAGTTCTTC.

This chain links TRBV7-9 with TRBJ1-2, with 10 nucleotides matching TRBD1. There are 16 residues in the CDR3. Trimming at V came to 1 base and at J to 4 bases, leaving 6 bases not matched to a gene. Germline V CDR1 and CDR2: SEHNR, FQNEAQ (reference sequence). The CDR3 DNA sequence: TGTGCCAGCAGCTTAGGACAGGGGGCCCAGGGCTATGGCTACACCTTC. This translates into CASSLGQGAQGYGYTF.